This is a list of T cell receptor beta chains from one sample in a study of control samples from healthy donors and cancer patients. The repertoire was sequenced with immunoSEQ multiplex PCR; TCRdb's copy has only in-frame clones and lacks some. The sample gives roughly 120,000 clones, approximately 89% of which show up once; 6% to 8.5% is in the top ten. The specimen sequenced was blood. Receptor source: a woman aged 18-29 years in good health. Each CDR3 is given with its conserved first and last residue. A D gene is named only where the DNA matches it firmly. Not all rows give a size; the values are once, few, many and, for expanded clones, a class.

D	V	J	size	DNA	CDR3
-	TRBV5-1	TRBJ1-1	-	TGCGCCAGCAGACAAGACAGCAACACTGAAGCTTTCTTT	CASRQDSNTEAFF
-	TRBV7-2	TRBJ2-3	-	TGTGCCAGCAGCCAAAGACGGACAGTCCTAACAGATACGCAGTATTTT	CASSQRRTVLTDTQYF
-	TRBV5-1	TRBJ2-2	-	TGCGCCAGCAGCTTGGCCGTAGTCGGGGAGCTGTTTTTT	CASSLAVVGELFF
-	TRBV2	TRBJ2-7	-	TGTGCCAGCAGTGAAACGGGGGCAGGGCGCCCCTACGAGCAGTACTTC	CASSETGAGRPYEQYF
-	TRBV7-2	TRBJ2-5	once	TGTGCCAGCAGCTTAGTCGAGACCCAGTACTTC	CASSLVETQYF
-	TRBV11-2	TRBJ2-7	-	TGTGCCAGCAGCAATCGGTTCCCCTACGAGCAGTACTTC	CASSNRFPYEQYF
TRBD2	TRBV6-5	TRBJ2-7	-	TGTGCCAGCGAGGGACTAGCGTACGAGCAGTACTTC	CASEGLAYEQYF
TRBD2	TRBV3-1/TRBV3-2	TRBJ2-1	once	TGTGCCAGCAGTCGGCTAGCGGCCTACAATGAGCAGTTCTTC	CASSRLAAYNEQFF
-	TRBV11-3	TRBJ1-3	once	TGTGCCAGCAGCTATTTTCCGCACAGGAACTCTGGAAACACCATATATTTT	CASSYFPHRNSGNTIYF
TRBD1	TRBV24-1	TRBJ2-3	-	TGTGCCACCAGCAGCGGGACAGGGAGGGCAGATACGCAGTATTTT	CATSSGTGRADTQYF
-	TRBV7-8	TRBJ2-7	-	TGTGCCAGCAGCTTACATATTACAGCACTACAGGATGTTATTTACGAGCAGTACTTC	CASSLHITALQDVIYEQYF
-	TRBV28	TRBJ2-6	-	TGTGCCAGCAGTTTAGGGCGCTCTGGGGCCAACGTCCTGACTTTC	CASSLGRSGANVLTF
TRBD2	TRBV19	TRBJ2-7	-	TGTGCCAGTAGTATAAGCGGGAGGGCCGTCCGCCCTACCGAGCAGTACTTC	CASSISGRAVRPTEQYF
-	TRBV10-1	TRBJ1-4	once	TGCGCCAGCAGTGAGTCTGTGGCCGGGGCGGGAAAAACTGTTTTT	CASSESVAGAGKTVF
-	TRBV14	TRBJ1-1	-	TGTGCCAGCAGCCAAGGAGGGGTATGGACACGCGCTTTCTTT	CASSQGGVWTRAFF
-	TRBV28	TRBJ1-1	-	TGTGCCAGCAAACTAATTCAGGGGAACACTGAAGCTTTCTTT	CASKLIQGNTEAFF
TRBD2	TRBV7-9	TRBJ2-7	-	TGTGCCAGCAGCTTAGCGGGAGGGACTAGCGGCTCCTACGAGCAGTACTTC	CASSLAGGTSGSYEQYF
-	TRBV19	TRBJ1-5	-	TGTGCCAGTAGCGTAGGGGGATCAGGCAATCAGCCCCAGCATTTT	CASSVGGSGNQPQHF
-	TRBV19	TRBJ2-2	-	TGTGCCAGTAGTATTATCGACCCCCCAGCCGGGGAGCTGTTTTTT	CASSIIDPPAGELFF
-	TRBV30	TRBJ1-3	-	TGTGCCTGGAGTGAGGGGTTTGGAAACACCATATATTTT	CAWSEGFGNTIYF
-	TRBV6-2/TRBV6-3	TRBJ1-3	-	TGTGCCAGCAGTTACGATCGGGGAACTGGAAACACCATATATTTT	CASSYDRGTGNTIYF
TRBD2	TRBV3-1/TRBV3-2	TRBJ2-2	-	TGTGCCAGCACTCCTCGGCGGGGGGCTTCCGGGGAGCTGTTTTTT	CASTPRRGASGELFF
-	TRBV10-3	TRBJ1-1	-	TGTGCCATCAGTCTGTCAGCGAACACTGAAGCTTTCTTT	CAISLSANTEAFF
TRBD1	TRBV9	TRBJ1-1	-	TGTGCCAGCAGCGTAGCGGGCGACAGGGGCTCTGAAGCTTTCTTT	CASSVAGDRGSEAFF
-	TRBV28	TRBJ2-5	-	TGTGCCAGCAGTCGGATCGGGGGAACCGGGGAGACCCAGTACTTC	CASSRIGGTGETQYF
TRBD1	TRBV30	TRBJ1-5	-	TGTGCCTGGAACGATCCGGGACAGGGGGCAACTCGACGGTATAGCAATCAGCCCCAGCATTTT	CAWNDPGQGATRRYSNQPQHF
TRBD1	TRBV7-9	TRBJ2-5	once	TGTGCCAGCAGCTCCCGCGAACAACAGGGGATTAAGAAAGAAGAGACCCAGTACTTC	CASSSREQQGIKKEETQYF
-	TRBV25-1	TRBJ2-1	-	TGTGCCAGCAGTGAAACAGAGCCGATCAATGAGCAGTTCTTC	CASSETEPINEQFF
TRBD1	TRBV7-9	TRBJ2-1	once	TGTGCCAGCAGCTTAGCCCCGGGACAGGGAACCGGTGAGCAGTTCTTC	CASSLAPGQGTGEQFF
TRBD1	TRBV5-4	TRBJ2-1	-	TGTGCCAGCAGCTTGGGGACAGGGGCGTCGGGGCAGTTCTTC	CASSLGTGASGQFF
-	TRBV6-2/TRBV6-3	TRBJ1-5	-	TGTGCCAGCAGCTCACAGGGCGGGGGCAATCAGCCCCAGCATTTT	CASSSQGGGNQPQHF
-	TRBV12-5	TRBJ1-2	-	TGTGCTAGTGCCCAGACCATAGGGGCGCTGACCTATGGCTACACCTTC	CASAQTIGALTYGYTF